Included here is one T cell receptor beta chain sequence, with context. Its antigen is not known. This record belongs to a study of vaccination and CD4 T cells after COVID-19. Overall study: Median time from COVID diagnosis to post-COVID sampling was 101 days (35 to 161).

Cultured CD4+ T cell DNA was sequenced using the Oncomine TCR Beta short-read assay. TCRdb called the PCR reads again in MiXCR, with one record for every CDR3 protein. Among fewer than 20,000 distinct CDR3 sequences listed, roughly half were seen once. Trimming stripped 4 bases from V and 0 bases from J, with 13 bases between. The CDR3 extends over 15 amino acids. Per germline, CDR1 LNHDA and CDR2 SQIVND (reference sequence). Treatment noted: approximately 9-day PBMC culture with coronavirus spike peptide pools or control peptides (ViraFEST assay). Sample: CD4+ T cells from blood, cultured in vitro, taken before SARS-CoV-2 vaccination. The chain links TRBV19 to TRBJ2-7; TRBD2 is a possible D gene (5 bases). The receptor's source is a human donor who had recovered from COVID-19. For the CDR3, the DNA is TGTGCCAGTAGTACGCCGGGTGGGAGCTCCTACGAGCAGTACTTC. Its translation: CASSTPGGSSYEQYF. The full variable domain, completed using reference TRBV19 and TRBJ2-7, is DGGITQSPKYLFRKEGQNVTLSCEQNLNHDAMYWYRQDPGQGLRLIYYSQIVNDFQKGDIAEGYSVSREKKESFPLTVTSAQKNPTAFYLCASSTPGGSSYEQYFGPGTRLTVT.